This T cell receptor (beta chain) was obtained from a study of regulatory T cells in long-lasting Graves disease. V shed 7 bases and J shed 5 bases, with 11 bases lying between them. Germline V gives CDR1 SNHLY, CDR2 FYNNEI. The CDR3 contains 12 residues. The TCR beta library used iRepertoire HTBI primers with Arm-PCR amplification of CDR3. TCRdb reanalysed the multiplex PCR reads using MiXCR and keeps one entry per CDR3 protein. The top ten clones hold approximately 12% of a sample with 500,000 or so distinct CDR3 sequences, 16% of them seen once. Time point noted: newly diagnosed GD, antithyroid drugs for less than 3 months. TCR sequences were obtained from RNA taken from PBMCs. Ten or more counts support this clonotype. The sample was also linked to a second study, of T cells in Graves' hyperthyroidism and ophthalmopathy.

The TCR comes from a man aged 40-49 years with Graves disease. The chain combines TRBV2 with TRBJ1-1, with unresolved D. The sample was peripheral blood mononuclear cells (PBMCs), taken at new diagnosis, from a patient treated with antithyroid drugs. The CDR3 here is CASIRFGTEAFF. The CDR3 DNA follows: TGTGCCAGCATTCGGTTTGGGACTGAAGCTTTCTTT.